One sample yielded the 26 T cell receptor beta chains listed below, sequenced in a study of human T cells and chemical hapten exposure. TCRdb ran MiXCR on the RACE reads and lists one entry per CDR3 protein. The profile shows more than 150,000 distinct CDR3 sequences, around 25% of them singletons. As to time point: patch test 3, about 24 weeks after DPC sensitization. The treatment was: therapeutic diphenylcyclopropenone sensitization with weekly scalp DPC. Sequenced material: whole blood, taken in connection with sensitization to the hapten diphenylcyclopropenone (DPC). These receptors came from a woman in her forties with alopecia areata. Some clones in this sample may be carry-over from other donors' samples.

This clonotype was found a few times. The chain uses TRBV6-1 and TRBJ1-1; no reliable D call. The CDR3 length is 16 residues. Trimming removed 4 bases at V and 6 bases at J, with 21 bases between. Germline V gene data show CDR1 as MNHNS and CDR2 as SASEGT. CDR3 DNA: TGTGCCAGCAGTGGCCTGTTCGAGCGGAATGTGGCTGAAGCTTTCTTT. This sequence encodes CASSGLFERNVAEAFF.

This clonotype was detected many times. CDR3 amino acids: CASSRPGAEQYF. Here the CDR3 DNA reads TGTGCCAGCTCTAGGCCGGGGGCCGAGCAGTACTTC. This chain links TRBV27 with TRBJ2-7; TRBD1 or TRBD2 may be the D gene (6 bases each). The CDR3 has 12 amino acids. Trimming stripped 8 bases from V and 6 bases from J, with 14 bases between. Germline V lookup: CDR1 MNHEY, CDR2 SMNVEV (reference sequence).

The rearrangement links TRBV9 to TRBJ2-7; D is perhaps TRBD1 or TRBD2 (6 bases each). The CDR3 consists of 14 residues. Germline V gives CDR1 SGDLS, CDR2 YYNGEE. V was cut by 0 bases and J by 6 bases, with 13 bases left in between. Here the CDR3 DNA reads TGTGCCAGCAGCGTAGCCCAAGGGGGGTTCGAGCAGTACTTC. This encodes CASSVAQGGFEQYF.

This clonotype has a count of ten or more. V is TRBV4-2 and J is TRBJ1-2; no reliable D call. The germline gives CDR1 LGHNA, CDR2 YNFKEQ. With 0 bases removed from V and 6 bases from J, the gap between germline ends came to 14 bases. The CDR3 extends over 15 amino acids. The CDR3 protein is CASSQDDRLLDGYTF. The CDR3 nucleotides read TGTGCCAGCAGCCAAGATGACCGACTGTTGGATGGCTACACCTTC.

A few counts support this clonotype. The chain combines TRBV7-2 with TRBJ1-2; 8 bases are shared with TRBD1. Germline trimming cut 1 base from V and 8 bases from J; bases unmatched to any gene: 3. The CDR3 totals 13 residues. The germline V gene has CDR1 SGHTA and CDR2 FQGNSA. CDR3 in amino acids: CASSLGQGFGYTF. The CDR3 DNA is TGTGCCAGCAGCTTAGGACAGGGGTTCGGCTACACCTTC.

The rearrangement joins TRBV24-1 to TRBJ2-1; D is uncertain. V was pared by 4 bases and J by 8 bases, with 11 bases between. CDR1 and CDR2 (germline): KGHDR, SFDVKD. The CDR3 totals 13 residues. For the CDR3, the DNA is TGTGCCACCAGTGACCAAACTTGGGATGAGCAGTTCTTC. It is translated as CATSDQTWDEQFF.

The chain recombines TRBV2 with TRBJ2-1, with a tentative D call TRBD2 (5 bases). CDR3 length equals 15 residues. V lost 4 bases to trimming and J lost 6 bases, with 16 bases between them. Germline V lookup: CDR1 SNHLY, CDR2 FYNNEI. The CDR3 protein is CASSVSWLARNEQFF. Here the CDR3 DNA reads TGTGCCAGCAGTGTCTCTTGGCTAGCTCGCAATGAGCAGTTCTTC.

Turning to this clonotype: One end of the junction fails to match germline, which may point to a read error. The gene calls are TRBV4-3 and TRBJ2-3; D is undetermined. CDR3 size: 15 residues. CDR1 and CDR2 from the germline V gene are LGHNA and YSLEER. The CDR3 DNA reads TGTGCCAGCAGCCAAGAGATGATAGCCCCAGATACGCAGTATTTT. Translation gives CASSQEMIAPDTQYF.

This clonotype was seen a few times. The chain combines TRBV28 with TRBJ2-2, with D uncertain. Trimming removed 0 bases at V and 3 bases at J, with 8 bases between. Germline CDR1 and CDR2: MDHEN and SYDVKM. The CDR3 sequence is 15 residues long. In nucleotides, the CDR3 is TGTGCCAGCAGTTTATGGTCTGCGGACACCGGGGAGCTGTTTTTT. Encoded protein: CASSLWSADTGELFF.

This clonotype has more than one count but fewer than ten. The V call is TRBV6-2 or TRBV6-3, the J call TRBJ2-7; D is unresolved. This CDR3 spans 12 amino acids. Germline V CDR1 and CDR2: MNHEY, SVGEGT. V was trimmed by 3 bases and J by 4 bases, leaving 7 bases between them. CDR3 DNA sequence: TGTGCCAGCAGTTATCGGTCTTACGAGCAGTACTTC. Its translation is CASSYRSYEQYF.

The chain joins TRBV5-1 to TRBJ2-1; 8 bases agree with TRBD2. The CDR3 runs 15 residues. V shed 4 bases, J shed 6 bases, and the junction held 9 bases outside the gene matches. Germline CDR1 is SGHRS and CDR2 is YFSETQ. The CDR3 DNA follows: TGCGCCAGCAGCCCACTAGCGGAGGGGGGCAATGAGCAGTTCTTC. Encoded protein: CASSPLAEGGNEQFF.

The count of this clonotype is one. The chain recombines TRBV7-6 with TRBJ2-3; the match to TRBD2 covers 7 bases. V was clipped by 5 bases and J by 5 bases; unmatched bases: 25. CDR1 and CDR2 (germline): SGHVS, FNYEAQ. The CDR3 loop spans 20 amino acids. In nucleotides, the CDR3 is TGTGCCAGCAGCCCTCTGGGGGAAGGACGGGCGGGAGCCGGAATAGATACGCAGTATTTT. It is translated as CASSPLGEGRAGAGIDTQYF.

This clonotype came up a few times. The chain uses TRBV18 and TRBJ1-2, with D possibly TRBD1 on 5 matching bases. This CDR3 has 15 amino acids. The germline gives CDR1 KGHSH, CDR2 LQKENI. Deletions cut 2 bases from V and 4 bases from J, with 14 bases between. CDR3: CASSPNRQGVYGYTF. The CDR3, as DNA: TGTGCCAGCTCACCAAATCGGCAGGGCGTCTATGGCTACACCTTC.

This chain uses TRBV4-3 with TRBJ2-7; TRBD1 matches 11 bases. Per the germline V gene, CDR1 is LGHNA and CDR2 is YSLEER. J gave up 0 bases and V 0 bases, and 7 bases lay outside the gene matches. The CDR3 length is 18 residues. This chain's CDR3 is CASSQDRGQGDLSYEQYF. CDR3 DNA: TGCGCCAGCAGCCAAGATAGGGGACAGGGGGACCTCTCCTACGAGCAGTACTTC.

V is TRBV28 and J is TRBJ1-2; D uncertain. The CDR3 has 12 residues. Germline values: CDR1 MDHEN, CDR2 SYDVKM. V was clipped by 7 bases and J by 3 bases, with 9 bases between them. The CDR3 protein is CASTYSDYGYTF. The CDR3 coding sequence is TGTGCCAGCACCTACAGTGACTATGGCTACACCTTC.

The chain couples TRBV7-9 to TRBJ2-3; no clear D. V was pared by 6 bases and J by 2 bases, with 12 bases between. In germline, CDR1 is SEHNR, CDR2 FQNEAQ (reference sequence). The CDR3 is 14 amino acids. CDR3 DNA: TGTGCCAGCAGGGCGGCTCAGCCCACAGATACGCAGTATTTT. Translation gives CASRAAQPTDTQYF.

The CDR3 protein is CASSWAPSGSGGTGELFF. The CDR3 bases are TGCGCCAGCAGCTGGGCCCCTAGCGGGAGCGGAGGCACCGGGGAGCTGTTTTTT. The gene calls are TRBV5-1 and TRBJ2-2; TRBD2 aligns across 10 bases. CDR1 is SGHRS, CDR2 YFSETQ, per germline. V lost 3 bases to trimming and J lost 4 bases; unmatched junction nucleotides: 12. The CDR3 contains 18 residues.

The chain uses TRBV24-1 and TRBJ2-1; 8 bases are a match to TRBD2. Trimming took 5 bases from V and 0 from J; bases not matched to a gene: 8. CDR3 length: 17 residues. The germline V gene has CDR1 KGHDR and CDR2 SFDVKD. CDR3 amino acids: CATSGSLSGSSYNEQFF. CDR3 DNA sequence: TGTGCCACCAGTGGATCCTTAAGCGGGAGCTCCTACAATGAGCAGTTCTTC.

This rearrangement joins TRBV4-2 to TRBJ1-1; weak D call: TRBD1 (6 bases). CDR3 length equals 13 residues. In germline, CDR1 is LGHNA, CDR2 YNFKEQ. V lost 0 bases to trimming and J lost 7 bases, with 9 bases between them. The CDR3 DNA follows: TGTGCCAGCAGCCAAGATCAACAGGGTGAAGCTTTCTTT. Translated: CASSQDQQGEAFF.

The chain uses TRBV6-5 and TRBJ2-5, with a weak D call TRBD1 (6 bases). Germline CDR1 MNHEY, CDR2 SVGAGI. The CDR3 covers 13 residues. Trimming left V 2 bases short and J 4 bases short, with 8 bases between. CDR3 DNA: TGTGCCAGCAGTTACATCAGGGGAGAGACCCAGTACTTC. It yields the protein CASSYIRGETQYF.

For this clonotype: The junction departs from the called germline gene at one end, perhaps through a read error. The gene calls are TRBV18 and TRBJ2-4; TRBD1 matches 7 bases. From germline, CDR1 is KGHSH and CDR2 LQKENI. The CDR3 is 15 amino acids. The CDR3 sequence is CASSRTGTEKNIQHF. In DNA, the CDR3 is TGTGCCAGCTCACGAACCGGGACAGAAAAAAACATTCAGCACTTC.

The chain couples TRBV6-5 to TRBJ2-5; TRBD2 aligns across 13 bases. The germline V gene encodes CDR1 MNHEY and CDR2 SVGAGI. V gave up 0 bases and J gave up 5 bases; unmatched junction bases: 0. This CDR3 contains 15 residues. CDR3 nucleotide sequence: TGTGCCAGCAGTTACTCACTAGCGGGAGGGGAGACCCAGTACTTC. This encodes CASSYSLAGGETQYF.

The rearrangement joins TRBV7-2 to TRBJ2-7; D remains unclear. This CDR3 contains 14 residues. Germline CDR1 SGHTA, CDR2 FQGNSA. Trimming pared 1 base from V and 1 base from J, leaving 8 bases between. CDR3 in DNA: TGTGCCAGCAGCTTAGGTCAGGCATCCTACGAGCAGTACTTC. It yields the protein CASSLGQASYEQYF.

The chain has TRBV10-3 and TRBJ1-2, with 12 nucleotides matching TRBD1. CDR1 is ENHRY, CDR2 SYGVKD, per germline. V gave up 7 bases and J gave up 0 bases; unmatched junction bases: 6. The length of the CDR3 is 16 residues. In DNA form, the CDR3 reads TGTGCCATCACCACCGGGACAGGGGGCACTAACTATGGCTACACCTTC. It codes for CAITTGTGGTNYGYTF.

This clonotype was counted a few times. The V call is TRBV7-2, the J call TRBJ2-3, with D perhaps TRBD1 (5 bases). Trimming removed 5 bases from V and 4 bases from J, with 13 bases in between. The CDR3 is made up of 14 amino acids. Germline V gene lookup returns CDR1 SGHTA and CDR2 FQGNSA. The CDR3 loop is CASSQGPVADTQYF. The CDR3 nucleotides are TGTGCCAGCAGCCAGGGCCCTGTCGCAGATACGCAGTATTTT. Supplemented by reference TRBV7-2 and TRBJ2-3, the full variable domain reads GAGVSQSPSNKVTEKGKDVELRCDPISGHTALYWYRQSLGQGLEFLIYFQGNSAPDKSGLPSDRFSAERTGGSVSTLTIQRTQQEDSAVYLCASSQGPVADTQYFGPGTRLTVL.

The rearrangement uses TRBV7-9 and TRBJ2-6, with 7 nucleotides matching TRBD1. This CDR3 region has 19 residues. J lost 0 bases, V lost 8 bases, and 16 bases had no gene match. Looked up from germline, CDR1 is SEHNR and CDR2 is FQNEAQ (reference sequence). The chain's CDR3 is CASCWTHGTAFSGANVLTF. CDR3 bases: TGTGCCAGCTGCTGGACCCACGGGACAGCCTTCTCTGGGGCCAACGTCCTGACTTTC. Combining the CDR3 with reference TRBV7-9 and TRBJ2-6 gives the whole variable domain DTGVSQNPRHKITKRGQNVTFRCDPISEHNRLYWYRQTLGQGPEFLTYFQNEAQLEKSRLLSDRFSAERPKGSFSTLEIQRTEQGDSAMYLCASCWTHGTAFSGANVLTFGAGSRLTVL.